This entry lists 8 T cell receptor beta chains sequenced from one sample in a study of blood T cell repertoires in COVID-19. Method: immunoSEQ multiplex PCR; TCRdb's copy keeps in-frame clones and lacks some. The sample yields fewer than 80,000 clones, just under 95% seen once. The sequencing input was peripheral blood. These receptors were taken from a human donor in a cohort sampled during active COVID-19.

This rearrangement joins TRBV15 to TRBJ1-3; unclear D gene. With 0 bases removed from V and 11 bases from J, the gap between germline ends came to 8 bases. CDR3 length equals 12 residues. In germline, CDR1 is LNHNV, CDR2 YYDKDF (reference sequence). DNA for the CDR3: TGTGCCACCAGCAGAGATCTTATTTCCATATATTTT. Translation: CATSRDLISIYF.

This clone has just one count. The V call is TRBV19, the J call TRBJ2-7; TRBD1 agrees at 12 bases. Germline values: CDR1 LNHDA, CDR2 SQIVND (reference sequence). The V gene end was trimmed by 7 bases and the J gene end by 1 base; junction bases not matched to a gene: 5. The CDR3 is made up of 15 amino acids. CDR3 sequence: CASTPGQGASYEQYF. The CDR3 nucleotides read TGTGCCAGTACCCCGGGACAGGGGGCATCCTACGAGCAGTACTTC.

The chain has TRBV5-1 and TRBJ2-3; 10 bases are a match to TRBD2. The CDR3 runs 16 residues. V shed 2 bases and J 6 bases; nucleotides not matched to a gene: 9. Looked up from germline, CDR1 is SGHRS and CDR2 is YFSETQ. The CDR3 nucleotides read TGCGCCAGCAGCTTTAGTGGAGCGGGAGGGGCGGATACGCAGTATTTT. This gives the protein CASSFSGAGGADTQYF.

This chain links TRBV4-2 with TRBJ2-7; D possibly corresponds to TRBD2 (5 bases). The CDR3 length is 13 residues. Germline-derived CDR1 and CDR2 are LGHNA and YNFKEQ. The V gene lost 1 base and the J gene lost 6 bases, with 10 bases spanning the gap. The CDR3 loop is CASSQAGESEQYF. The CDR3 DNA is TGTGCCAGCAGCCAAGCCGGGGAATCCGAGCAGTACTTC.

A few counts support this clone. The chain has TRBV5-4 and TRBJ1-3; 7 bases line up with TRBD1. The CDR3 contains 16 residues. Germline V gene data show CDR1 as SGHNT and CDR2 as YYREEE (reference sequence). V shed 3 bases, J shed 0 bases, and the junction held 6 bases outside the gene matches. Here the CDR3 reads CASSSQTGISGNTIYF. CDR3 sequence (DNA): TGTGCCAGCAGCTCCCAGACAGGGATCTCTGGAAACACCATATATTTT.

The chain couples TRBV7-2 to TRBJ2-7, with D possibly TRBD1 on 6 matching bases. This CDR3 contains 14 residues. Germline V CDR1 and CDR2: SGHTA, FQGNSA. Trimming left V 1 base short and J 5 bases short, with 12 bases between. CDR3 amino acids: CASSLETGPDEQYF. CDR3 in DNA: TGTGCCAGCAGCTTAGAGACAGGACCAGACGAGCAGTACTTC.

In DNA form, the CDR3 reads TGCGCCAGCAGCCAAGGTGAAGCAAGCGCCACCTACGAGCAGTACTTC. Translating it yields CASSQGEASATYEQYF. The chain links TRBV4-1 to TRBJ2-7; D unresolved. With 1 base removed from V and 2 bases from J, the gap between germline ends came to 15 bases. This CDR3 has 16 amino acids. CDR1 and CDR2 from the germline V gene are MGHRA and YSYEKL.

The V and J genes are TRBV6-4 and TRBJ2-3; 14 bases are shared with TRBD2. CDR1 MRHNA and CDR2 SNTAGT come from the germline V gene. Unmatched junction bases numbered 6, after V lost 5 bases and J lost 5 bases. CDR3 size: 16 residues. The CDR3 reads CASSPGLAGGGDTQYF. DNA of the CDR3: TGTGCCAGCAGTCCTGGACTAGCGGGAGGAGGAGATACGCAGTATTTT.